A single TCR beta chain is shown here with its context. What it recognizes is unknown. The germline CDR1 and CDR2 sequences are MNHEY and SVGAGI. V was clipped by 6 bases and J by 3 bases, with 6 bases between them. The CDR3 is 12 residues long. This entry comes from a study of cytomegalovirus exposure and HLA in healthy donors. On the study more broadly: In a later analysis, the roughly 110 validation repertoires were reported to have used the same platform as the 666 first-cohort repertoires. The study, taken as a whole, reports: Associated with cytomegalovirus, according to the listing, were 150 to 200 TCR beta chains. Rare TCR sequences predominated, though certain public TCRs were found in many donors.

Clones were sequenced by immunoSEQ multiplex PCR, and TCRdb holds only the in-frame ones, with some missing. The sample consists of roughly 100,000 clones, about 87% of them appearing once. The validation cohort, a group of around 130 subjects, included the donors and was separate from the roughly 670-subject first cohort. This clonotype originated in a woman younger than 30 in good health and CMV-seropositive. Sequenced material: PBMCs. J is TRBJ1-3 and V is TRBV6-5; D call uncertain. CDR3 protein: CASSIDGNTIYF. The CDR3 DNA sequence: TGTGCCAGCAGCATAGATGGAAACACCATATATTTT.